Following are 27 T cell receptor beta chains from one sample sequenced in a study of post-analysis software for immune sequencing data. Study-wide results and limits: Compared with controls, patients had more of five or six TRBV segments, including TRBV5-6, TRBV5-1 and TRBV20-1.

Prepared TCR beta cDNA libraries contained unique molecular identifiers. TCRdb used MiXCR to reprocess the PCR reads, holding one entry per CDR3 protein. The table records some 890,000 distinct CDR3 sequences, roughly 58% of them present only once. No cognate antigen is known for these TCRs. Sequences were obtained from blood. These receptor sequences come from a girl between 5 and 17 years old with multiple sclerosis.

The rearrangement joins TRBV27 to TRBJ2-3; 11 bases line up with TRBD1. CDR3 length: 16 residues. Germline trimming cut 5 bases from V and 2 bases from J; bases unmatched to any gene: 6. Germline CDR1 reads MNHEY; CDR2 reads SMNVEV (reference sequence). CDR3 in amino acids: CASSPRTGGYTDTQYF. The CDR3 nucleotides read TGTGCCAGCAGTCCGCGGACAGGGGGCTACACAGATACGCAGTATTTT.

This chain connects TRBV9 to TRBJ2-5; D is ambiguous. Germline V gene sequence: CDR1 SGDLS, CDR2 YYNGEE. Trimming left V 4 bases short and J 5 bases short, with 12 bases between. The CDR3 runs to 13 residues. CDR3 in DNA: TGTGCCAGCAGCCCCCGACACGCGGAGACCCAGTACTTC. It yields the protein CASSPRHAETQYF.

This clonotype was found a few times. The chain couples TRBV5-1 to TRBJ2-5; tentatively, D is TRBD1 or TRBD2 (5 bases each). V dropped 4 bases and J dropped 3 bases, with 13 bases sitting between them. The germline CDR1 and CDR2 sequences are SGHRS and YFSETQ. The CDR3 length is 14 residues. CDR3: CASSLGPRKETQYF. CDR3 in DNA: TGCGCCAGCAGCCTGGGACCGAGAAAAGAGACCCAGTACTTC.

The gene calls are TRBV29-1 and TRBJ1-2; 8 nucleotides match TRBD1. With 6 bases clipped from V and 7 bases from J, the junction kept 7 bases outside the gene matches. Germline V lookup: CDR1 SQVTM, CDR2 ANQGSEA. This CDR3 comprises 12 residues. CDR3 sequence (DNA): TGCAGCGTCCAGGACAGGGTTATTGGCTACACCTTC. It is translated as CSVQDRVIGYTF.

CDR3 sequence (DNA): TGCGCCAGCAGCTCTTTACTTCATGGATCCACCTACAATGAGCAGTACTTC. The encoded protein is CASSSLLHGSTYNEQYF. The rearrangement uses TRBV5-1 and TRBJ2-7; D uncertain. This CDR3 contains 17 residues. Trimming took off 3 bases at V and 7 bases at J, with 26 bases between the two ends. Germline CDR1 is SGHRS and CDR2 is YFSETQ.

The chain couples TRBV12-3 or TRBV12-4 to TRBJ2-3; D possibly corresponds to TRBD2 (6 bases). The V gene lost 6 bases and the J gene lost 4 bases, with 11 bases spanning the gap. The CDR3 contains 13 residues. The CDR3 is CASSWRRADTQYF. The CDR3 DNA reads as TGTGCCAGCAGCTGGCGGAGGGCAGATACGCAGTATTTT.

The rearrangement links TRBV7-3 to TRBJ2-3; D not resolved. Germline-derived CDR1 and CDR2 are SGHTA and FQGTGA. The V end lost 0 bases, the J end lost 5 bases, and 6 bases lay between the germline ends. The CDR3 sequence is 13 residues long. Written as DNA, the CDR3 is TGTGCCAGCAGCTTAACCAGGTTAGATACGCAGTATTTT. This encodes CASSLTRLDTQYF.

CDR3 DNA sequence: TGCAGTGCTAGAGGACCTCGGGCCCCCAGGAACTATGGCTACACCTTC. Its protein product is CSARGPRAPRNYGYTF. V is TRBV20-1 and J is TRBJ1-2; D gene unclear. There are 16 residues in the CDR3. Germline assignment: CDR1 DFQATT and CDR2 SNEGSKA (reference sequence). V lost 1 base and J 2 bases, leaving 17 bases between the germline ends.

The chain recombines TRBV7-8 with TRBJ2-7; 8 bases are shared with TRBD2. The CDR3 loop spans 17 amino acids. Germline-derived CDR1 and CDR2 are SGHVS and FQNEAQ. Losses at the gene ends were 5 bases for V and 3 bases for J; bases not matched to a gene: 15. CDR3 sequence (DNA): TGTGCCAGCAGCCATCTAGGGAGTCCAGCGGGGGTCTACGAGCAGTACTTC. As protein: CASSHLGSPAGVYEQYF.

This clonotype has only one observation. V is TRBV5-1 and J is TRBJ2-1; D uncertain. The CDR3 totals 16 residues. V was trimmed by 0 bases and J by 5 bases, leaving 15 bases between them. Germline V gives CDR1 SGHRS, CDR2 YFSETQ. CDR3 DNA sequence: TGCGCCAGCAGCTTGGCGCAAGGACCCCCAGACAATGAGCAGTTCTTC. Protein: CASSLAQGPPDNEQFF.

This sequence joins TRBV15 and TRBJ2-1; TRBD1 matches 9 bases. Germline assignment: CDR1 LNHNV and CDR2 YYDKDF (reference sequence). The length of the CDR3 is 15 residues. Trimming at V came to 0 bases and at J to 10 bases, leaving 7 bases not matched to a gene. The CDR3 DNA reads TGTGCCACCAGCAGAGAGGGACAGGGCCGGAGCGAGCAGTTCTTC. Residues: CATSREGQGRSEQFF.

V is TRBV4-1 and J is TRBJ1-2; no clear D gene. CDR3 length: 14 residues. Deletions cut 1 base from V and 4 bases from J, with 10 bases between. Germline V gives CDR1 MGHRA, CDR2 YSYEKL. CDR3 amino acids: CASSQGSQSYGYTF. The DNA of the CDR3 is TGCGCCAGCAGCCAAGGGTCGCAGAGCTATGGCTACACCTTC.

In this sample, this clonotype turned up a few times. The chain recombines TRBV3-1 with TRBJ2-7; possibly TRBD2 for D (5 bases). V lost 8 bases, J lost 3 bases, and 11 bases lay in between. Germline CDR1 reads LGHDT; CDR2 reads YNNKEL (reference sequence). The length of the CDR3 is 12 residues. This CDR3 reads CASAGLNYEQYF. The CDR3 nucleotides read TGTGCCAGCGCCGGACTCAACTACGAGCAGTACTTC.

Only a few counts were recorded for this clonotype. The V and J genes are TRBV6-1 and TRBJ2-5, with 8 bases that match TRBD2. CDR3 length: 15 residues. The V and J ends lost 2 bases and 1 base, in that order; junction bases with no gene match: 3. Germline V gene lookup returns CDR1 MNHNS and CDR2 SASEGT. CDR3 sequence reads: CASSERGGPQETQYF. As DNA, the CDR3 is TGTGCCAGCAGTGAACGCGGGGGGCCCCAAGAGACCCAGTACTTC.

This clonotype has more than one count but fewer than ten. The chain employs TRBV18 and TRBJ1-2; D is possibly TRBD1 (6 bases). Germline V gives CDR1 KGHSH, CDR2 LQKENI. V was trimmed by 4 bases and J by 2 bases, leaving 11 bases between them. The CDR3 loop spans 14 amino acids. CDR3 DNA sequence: TGTGCCAGCTCACTGACAGGTGAAAACTATGGCTACACCTTC. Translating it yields CASSLTGENYGYTF.

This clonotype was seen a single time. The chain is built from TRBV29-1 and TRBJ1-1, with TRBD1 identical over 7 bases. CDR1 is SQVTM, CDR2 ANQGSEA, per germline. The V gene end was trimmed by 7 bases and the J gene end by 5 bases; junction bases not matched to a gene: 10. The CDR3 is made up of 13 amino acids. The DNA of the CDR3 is TGCAGCGCAGGACAGGCGGGGCGGACTGAAGCTTTCTTT. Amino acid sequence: CSAGQAGRTEAFF.

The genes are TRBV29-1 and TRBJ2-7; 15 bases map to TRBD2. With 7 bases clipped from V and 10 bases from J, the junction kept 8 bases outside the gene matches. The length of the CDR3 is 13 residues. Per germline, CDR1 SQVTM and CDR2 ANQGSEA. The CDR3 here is CSAGGLAGGYQYF. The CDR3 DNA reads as TGCAGCGCCGGGGGACTAGCGGGAGGATATCAGTACTTC.

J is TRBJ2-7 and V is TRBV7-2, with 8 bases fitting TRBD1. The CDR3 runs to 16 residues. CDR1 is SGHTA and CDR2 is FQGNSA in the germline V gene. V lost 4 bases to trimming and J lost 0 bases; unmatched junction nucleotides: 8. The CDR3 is CASSYAGGLGSYEQYF. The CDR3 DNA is TGTGCCAGCAGCTACGCAGGGGGCCTAGGCTCCTACGAGCAGTACTTC.

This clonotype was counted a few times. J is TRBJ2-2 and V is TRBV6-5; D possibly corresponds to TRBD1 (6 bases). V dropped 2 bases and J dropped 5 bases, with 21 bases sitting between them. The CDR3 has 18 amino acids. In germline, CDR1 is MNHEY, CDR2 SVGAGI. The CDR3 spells CASSYEGYGRGRTGELFF. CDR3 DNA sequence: TGTGCCAGCAGTTACGAAGGATATGGCAGGGGAAGGACCGGGGAGCTGTTTTTT.

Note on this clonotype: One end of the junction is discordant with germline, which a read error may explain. This CDR3 reads CASREGGNLANYEQYF. In DNA, the CDR3 is TGTGCCAGCAGGGAAGGGGGGAACCTCGCTAACTACGAGCAGTACTTC. This sequence joins TRBV2 and TRBJ2-5; D assignment may be TRBD1 or TRBD2 (6 bases each). Judging by the DNA end, TRBJ2-7 fits better; the J call may be wrong. The germline V gene has CDR1 SNHLY and CDR2 FYNNEI. The CDR3 is 16 residues long.

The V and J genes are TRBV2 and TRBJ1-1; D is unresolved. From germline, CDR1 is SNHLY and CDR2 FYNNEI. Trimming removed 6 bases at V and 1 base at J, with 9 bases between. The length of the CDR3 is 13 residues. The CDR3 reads CASRLEGNTEAFF. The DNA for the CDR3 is TGTGCCAGCAGGCTCGAGGGGAACACTGAAGCTTTCTTT.

This chain's CDR3 is CSVARLLSTDTQYF. Written as DNA, the CDR3 is TGCAGCGTTGCCCGACTGCTAAGCACAGATACGCAGTATTTT. This chain connects TRBV29-1 to TRBJ2-3; D unresolved. V lost 4 bases to trimming and J lost 0 bases, with 11 bases between them. The CDR3 has 14 residues. From germline, CDR1 is SQVTM and CDR2 ANQGSEA.

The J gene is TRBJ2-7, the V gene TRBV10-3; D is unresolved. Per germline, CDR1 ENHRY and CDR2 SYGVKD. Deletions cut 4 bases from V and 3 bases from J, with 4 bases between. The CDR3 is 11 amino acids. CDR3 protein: CAISADYEQYF. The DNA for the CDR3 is TGTGCCATCAGTGCAGACTACGAGCAGTACTTC.

CDR3 sequence (DNA): TGTGCCAGCACCCAGTCTGGTAGTCAGTCCTACAATGAGCAGTTCTTC. It specifies CASTQSGSQSYNEQFF. The rearrangement links TRBV6-4 to TRBJ2-1; D is unresolved. This CDR3 contains 16 residues. Trimming stripped 7 bases from V and 1 base from J, with 17 bases between. The germline CDR1 and CDR2 sequences are MRHNA and SNTAGT.

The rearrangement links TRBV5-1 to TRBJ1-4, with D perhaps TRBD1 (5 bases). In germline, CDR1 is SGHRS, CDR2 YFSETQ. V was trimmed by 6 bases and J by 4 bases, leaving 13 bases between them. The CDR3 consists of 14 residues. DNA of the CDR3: TGCGCCAGCAAACCCGGGGCAAGTAATGAAAAACTGTTTTTT. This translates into CASKPGASNEKLFF.

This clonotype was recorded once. In DNA form, the CDR3 reads TGTGCCAGGGGGGGACCTCACAGGAACTCCTCCTACGAGCAGTACTTC. Residues: CARGGPHRNSSYEQYF. The chain is built from TRBV6-5 and TRBJ2-7; perhaps TRBD2 as D (6 bases). This CDR3 comprises 16 residues. Germline loops: CDR1 MNHEY, CDR2 SVGAGI. Deletions cut 9 bases from V and 0 bases from J, with 21 bases between.

CDR3 residues: CASSPSGSNYEQYF. The DNA of the CDR3 is TGTGCCAGCAGCCCTAGCGGGAGTAACTACGAGCAGTACTTC. The chain employs TRBV3-1 and TRBJ2-7, with 10 bases identical to TRBD2. CDR3 size: 14 residues. Unmatched junction bases numbered 3, after V lost 4 bases and J lost 3 bases. In germline, CDR1 is LGHDT, CDR2 YNNKEL (reference sequence).